One and the same sample provided the 8 T cell receptor beta chains below, sequenced in a study of T cell responses to AZD1222 COVID-19 vaccine. Generated by immunoSEQ multiplex PCR, the TCRdb table keeps only in-frame clones and is missing some. Counted here are approximately 170,000 clones, more than 85% occurring once; the ten biggest clones make up approximately 4.4%. Material: peripheral blood, obtained on day 0 of AZD1222 vaccination. Every receptor here comes from an adult in good health.

The chain links TRBV7-6 to TRBJ2-2; 11 nucleotides line up with TRBD1. CDR1 SGHVS and CDR2 FNYEAQ come from the germline V gene. CDR3 size: 17 residues. V dropped 2 bases and J dropped 4; count of bases not matched to a gene: 6. In DNA form, the CDR3 reads TGTGCCAGCAGCTTATCCGGGGGGACAGGGGGCACCGGGGAGCTGTTTTTT. Protein: CASSLSGGTGGTGELFF.

This chain links TRBV7-2 with TRBJ2-1, with a possible D match to TRBD1 (6 bases). Germline V CDR1 and CDR2: SGHTA, FQGNSA. V dropped 5 bases and J dropped 10 bases, with 18 bases sitting between them. The CDR3 extends over 14 amino acids. CDR3 sequence: CASSVGYGTTEQFF. For the CDR3, the DNA is TGTGCCAGCAGCGTCGGATACGGGACAACGGAGCAGTTCTTC. Full variable domain (missing parts from reference TRBV7-2 and TRBJ2-1): GAGVSQSPSNKVTEKGKDVELRCDPISGHTALYWYRQSLGQGLEFLIYFQGNSAPDKSGLPSDRFSAERTGGSVSTLTIQRTQQEDSAVYLCASSVGYGTTEQFFGPGTRLTVL.

This chain uses TRBV19 with TRBJ1-5, with D perhaps TRBD1 (6 bases). Germline V gene data show CDR1 as LNHDA and CDR2 as SQIVND (reference sequence). V was shortened by 5 bases and J by 7 bases, with 12 bases between the two germline ends. This CDR3 contains 13 residues. This CDR3 is CASSRDIKQPQHF. CDR3 in DNA: TGTGCCAGTAGTCGGGACATTAAACAGCCCCAGCATTTT.

V is TRBV19 and J is TRBJ1-1, with D possibly TRBD1 on 5 matching bases. This CDR3 comprises 11 residues. V was trimmed by 5 bases and J by 9 bases, leaving 10 bases between them. Germline assignment: CDR1 LNHDA and CDR2 SQIVND (reference sequence). The CDR3 DNA follows: TGTGCCAGTAGTTGGACAAGACAAGCTTTCTTT. Its protein product is CASSWTRQAFF.

This clone has only one observation. V is TRBV6-5 and J is TRBJ2-7, with 8 bases fitting TRBD1. This CDR3 contains 15 residues. Trimming at V came to 5 bases and at J to 0 bases, leaving 6 bases not matched to a gene. CDR1 and CDR2 (germline): MNHEY, SVGAGI. CDR3 DNA sequence: TGTGCCAGCAGTCCGGGACAGGCTTTCTCCTACGAGCAGTACTTC. This codes for CASSPGQAFSYEQYF.

This chain uses TRBV5-6 with TRBJ2-3; 8 nucleotides align to TRBD1. With V trimmed by 0 bases and J by 0 bases, 3 bases remained unmatched. The CDR3 sequence is 16 residues long. Germline-derived CDR1 and CDR2 are SGHDT and YYEEEE. The chain's CDR3 is CASSLGQGWSTDTQYF. Written as DNA, the CDR3 is TGTGCCAGCAGCTTGGGACAGGGGTGGAGCACAGATACGCAGTATTTT. Full variable domain (remainder filled in from reference TRBV5-6 and TRBJ2-3): DAGVTQSPTHLIKTRGQQVTLRCSPKSGHDTVSWYQQALGQGPQFIFQYYEEEERQRGNFPDRFSGHQFPNYSSELNVNALLLGDSALYLCASSLGQGWSTDTQYFGPGTRLTVL.

This sequence joins TRBV20-1 and TRBJ2-7; TRBD2 aligns across 10 bases. The CDR3 has 16 residues. V shed 3 bases, J shed 6 bases, and the junction held 14 bases outside the gene matches. The germline CDR1 and CDR2 sequences are DFQATT and SNEGSKA (reference sequence). As DNA, the CDR3 is TGCAGTGCTAGTGCCCCTGGACTAGCGGAGCGGGGCGAGCAGTACTTC. Translated, it gives CSASAPGLAERGEQYF.

The chain has TRBV19 and TRBJ1-4; D is unclear. Between the trimmed V and J ends, which lost 10 bases and 5 bases, there was a span of 23 bases. Germline CDR1 is LNHDA and CDR2 is SQIVND (reference sequence). The CDR3 length is 16 residues. In nucleotides, the CDR3 is TGTGCCACCGCCCCAATCCCGGGTCTGTTCAATGAAAAACTGTTTTTT. Protein: CATAPIPGLFNEKLFF.